This T cell receptor (beta chain) was identified in a study of cytomegalovirus exposure and HLA in healthy donors. Overall study findings and caveats: In a later analysis, several top co-occurrence clusters appeared linked to parvovirus B19, influenza, CMV and Epstein-Barr virus.

The PCR contained 60 Vbeta and 13 Jbeta primers. Assay used: immunoSEQ multiplex PCR; TCRdb lists only in-frame clones, some missing. The repertoire holds about 160,000 clones, with 65% to 85% as singletons. This clone was recorded a few times. What it binds is unknown. Trimming left V 6 bases short and J 0 bases short, with 14 bases between. The germline CDR1 and CDR2 sequences are MNHNY and SVGAGI (reference sequence). This CDR3 is 15 amino acids long. Sequenced: PBMCs. The clonotype was recovered from a man between 40 and 49 years old in good health and CMV-seropositive. The J gene is TRBJ1-2, the V gene TRBV6-6; D is perhaps TRBD1 (6 bases). CDR3 nucleotide sequence: TGTGCCAGCAGCCAGGTGACAGGCACTAACTATGGCTACACCTTC. This encodes CASSQVTGTNYGYTF.